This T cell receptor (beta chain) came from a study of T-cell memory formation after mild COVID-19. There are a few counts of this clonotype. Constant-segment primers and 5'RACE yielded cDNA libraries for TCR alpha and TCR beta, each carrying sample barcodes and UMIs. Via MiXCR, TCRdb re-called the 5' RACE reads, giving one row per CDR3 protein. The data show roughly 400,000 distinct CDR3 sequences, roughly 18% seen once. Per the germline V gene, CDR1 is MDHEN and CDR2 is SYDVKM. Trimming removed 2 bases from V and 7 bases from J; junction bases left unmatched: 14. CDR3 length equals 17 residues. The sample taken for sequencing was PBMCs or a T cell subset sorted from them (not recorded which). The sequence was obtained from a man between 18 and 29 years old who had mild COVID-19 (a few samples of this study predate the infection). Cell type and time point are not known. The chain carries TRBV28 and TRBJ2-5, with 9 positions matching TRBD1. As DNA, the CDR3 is TGTGCCAGCAGTTTAATAAGTGGGACAGGGTTAATTCCGACCCAGTACTTC. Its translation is CASSLISGTGLIPTQYF.